This T cell receptor beta chain came from a study of blood T cell repertoires in COVID-19. As for the study in general: Sites across the United States, Italy and Spain contributed samples from acute and convalescent COVID-19. In each case, the material was cDNA or gDNA derived from T cells, B-cell-depleted T cells, or PBMCs.

Per the original data handling: Amplification from reference gene primers served as the basis for estimated nucleated cell counts. TCRdb's table, derived via immunoSEQ multiplex PCR, lists solely in-frame clones and lacks some. The DNA gave D and trimming, while V, J and clone size come from that table. This table holds roughly 120,000 clones, roughly nine tenths found once. The clonotype was recovered from a man aged 65 to 79 who had recovered from COVID-19. The sequenced sample was peripheral blood.

The CDR3 here is CASSVDRVGTEAFF. CDR3 sequence (DNA): TGTGCCAGCAGTGTCGACAGGGTGGGCACTGAAGCTTTCTTT. The chain recombines TRBV2 with TRBJ1-1; 7 bases match TRBD1. Germline loops: CDR1 SNHLY, CDR2 FYNNEI. Trimming at V came to 4 bases and at J to 4 bases, leaving 6 bases not matched to a gene. The CDR3 contains 14 residues.